The 20 T cell receptor beta chains listed next were all sequenced from one sample in a study of response to subunit inactivated influenza vaccine. MiXCR, applied by TCRdb to the RT-PCR reads, yields one record per CDR3 protein. Altogether 650,000 to 800,000 distinct CDR3 sequences are present, 15% to 20% being singletons, with the ten largest covering approximately 10%. The material sequenced was PBMCs from blood, taken more than 4 days after vaccination. These receptor sequences come from a man aged 50-60 years who received an inactivated influenza vaccine.

The rearrangement joins TRBV2 to TRBJ2-1, with D possibly being TRBD1 (6 bases). In germline, CDR1 is SNHLY, CDR2 FYNNEI. The CDR3 has 15 amino acids. The ends were cut back, 1 base at V and 7 bases at J, with 14 bases in the middle. CDR3 nucleotides: TGTGCCAGCAGTGAAGAACGGACAGCTGGGAATGAGCAGTTCTTC. Translated, it gives CASSEERTAGNEQFF. Together with reference TRBV2 and TRBJ2-1, the CDR3 gives the full variable domain: EPEVTQTPSHQVTQMGQEVILRCVPISNHLYFYWYRQILGQKVEFLVSFYNNEISEKSEIFDDQFSVERPDGSNFTLKIRSTKLEDSAMYFCASSEERTAGNEQFFGPGTRLTVL.

The CDR3 sequence is CASSPVGGHTGELFF. The CDR3, as DNA: TGTGCCAGCAGCCCCGTGGGGGGACACACCGGGGAGCTGTTTTTT. The rearrangement uses TRBV4-2 and TRBJ2-2; possible D gene TRBD2, 6 bases. CDR1 LGHNA and CDR2 YNFKEQ come from the germline V gene. V was shortened by 4 bases and J by 3 bases, with 12 bases between the two germline ends. This CDR3 has 15 residues.

This clonotype came up a few times. The genes are TRBV7-9 and TRBJ2-3, with D possibly called TRBD1 or TRBD2 (6 bases each). CDR1 and CDR2 (germline): SEHNR, FQNEAQ (reference sequence). Trimming cost V 1 base and J 8 bases, with 19 bases left between them. The CDR3 consists of 16 residues. The CDR3 coding sequence is TGTGCCAGCAGCTTAGAGGTTGGGCAGTCGGGGGCTACGCAGTATTTT. This sequence encodes CASSLEVGQSGATQYF.

The chain is built from TRBV5-5 and TRBJ2-5; 15 bases match TRBD2. Germline lookup yields CDR1 SGHKS and CDR2 YYEKEE (reference sequence). V shed 0 bases and J 3 bases; nucleotides not matched to a gene: 6. This CDR3 comprises 18 residues. The CDR3 loop is CASSLGTSGRASEETQYF. The CDR3 DNA sequence: TGTGCCAGCAGCTTGGGGACTAGCGGGAGGGCCAGTGAAGAGACCCAGTACTTC.

The rearrangement joins TRBV5-1 to TRBJ2-1; maybe TRBD2 (6 bases). V dropped 4 bases and J dropped 8 bases, with 19 bases sitting between them. This CDR3 has 15 amino acids. Germline V gene lookup returns CDR1 SGHRS and CDR2 YFSETQ. CDR3 amino acids: CASSGGTLAVYEQFF. The CDR3 bases are TGCGCCAGCAGCGGCGGGACTCTTGCTGTCTATGAGCAGTTCTTC.

This clonotype showed up just a few times. The chain is built from TRBV20-1 and TRBJ2-1; TRBD2 matches 8 bases. The CDR3 has 14 residues. From germline, CDR1 is DFQATT and CDR2 SNEGSKA (reference sequence). V was clipped by 3 bases and J by 1 base; unmatched bases: 2. The CDR3, as DNA: TGCAGTGCTAGCGGGAGGGCTTCCTACAATGAGCAGTTCTTC. Translation gives CSASGRASYNEQFF.

This clonotype was counted between two and nine times. V usage is TRBV7-9 and J usage is TRBJ2-2; no clear D. This CDR3 has 16 amino acids. V lost 5 bases and J lost 0, with 13 bases in between. Germline V gives CDR1 SEHNR, CDR2 FQNEAQ (reference sequence). CDR3: CASSPLEFANTGELFF. As DNA, the CDR3 is TGTGCCAGCAGCCCTTTGGAGTTCGCGAACACCGGGGAGCTGTTTTTT.

This clonotype was found a few times. The gene calls are TRBV29-1 and TRBJ2-1; D not certain. V was pared by 3 bases and J by 8 bases, with 14 bases between. The CDR3 sequence is 13 residues long. The germline V gene has CDR1 SQVTM and CDR2 ANQGSEA. CDR3 protein: CSVESILQHEQFF. The CDR3 DNA is TGCAGCGTTGAGAGCATCCTACAGCATGAGCAGTTCTTC.

This clonotype was seen only a few times. This rearrangement joins TRBV20-1 to TRBJ2-7; 12 bases line up with TRBD2. Losses at the gene ends were 7 bases for V and 6 bases for J; bases not matched to a gene: 10. CDR1 is DFQATT and CDR2 is SNEGSKA in the germline V gene (reference sequence). The CDR3 extends over 14 amino acids. CDR3 protein: CSGGLAGRGSEQYF. The CDR3 nucleotides are TGCAGTGGGGGACTAGCGGGTAGAGGAAGCGAGCAGTACTTC.

This chain links TRBV11-2 with TRBJ2-5; 9 bases map to TRBD2. Germline V lookup: CDR1 SGHAT, CDR2 FQNNGV. The CDR3 has 14 amino acids. The J segment lost 4 bases and the V segment lost 5 bases, leaving 5 bases of the junction unmatched. The CDR3 loop reads CASSPTSGIETQYF. The DNA of the CDR3 is TGTGCCAGCAGCCCGACTAGCGGAATAGAGACCCAGTACTTC.

The chain couples TRBV3-1 to TRBJ2-1; TRBD1 is a possible D gene (5 bases). This CDR3 spans 15 amino acids. Between the trimmed V and J ends, which lost 0 bases and 4 bases, there was a span of 10 bases. Germline V CDR1 and CDR2: LGHDT, YNNKEL (reference sequence). CDR3 loop: CASSQEGRVYNEQFF. In DNA, the CDR3 is TGTGCCAGCAGCCAAGAGGGCAGGGTTTACAATGAGCAGTTCTTC.

The genes are TRBV5-4 and TRBJ2-2, with no clear D. V shed 6 bases and J shed 7 bases, with 7 bases lying between them. Germline CDR1 reads SGHNT; CDR2 reads YYREEE (reference sequence). This CDR3 is built from 11 residues. The CDR3: CASNRGGELFF. The CDR3 DNA reads as TGTGCCAGCAATCGAGGCGGGGAGCTGTTTTTT.

The DNA of the CDR3 is TGTGCCAGCAGTTTTGCGGAGGCACAAAACTATGGCTACACCTTC. It codes for CASSFAEAQNYGYTF. The V and J genes are TRBV28 and TRBJ1-2; unclear D gene. The CDR3 runs to 15 residues. The V end was cut by 3 bases, the J end by 2 bases, with 13 bases between. Germline assignment: CDR1 MDHEN and CDR2 SYDVKM.

Comments on this clonotype: The junction does not match germline at one end; this may be a read error. The DNA for the CDR3 is TGTGCCAGCCATGAGGCTAGCGGGATCTACGAGCACTACTTC. Its protein is CASHEASGIYEHYF. The chain has TRBV28 and TRBJ2-7; 9 bases fit TRBD2. Germline CDR1 MDHEN, CDR2 SYDVKM. The CDR3 length is 14 residues.

This clonotype was detected many times. The rearrangement joins TRBV12-3 or TRBV12-4 to TRBJ1-1; 7 bases are shared with TRBD1. Trimming at V came to 3 bases and at J to 10 bases, leaving 2 bases not matched to a gene. The CDR3 is 11 residues long. CDR3 DNA sequence: TGTGCCAGCAGTTTCGGACAGGTAGCTTTCTTT. This codes for CASSFGQVAFF.

This clonotype was observed many times. The genes are TRBV5-1 and TRBJ1-1; 8 bases align to TRBD1. The CDR3 has 13 residues. Germline lookup yields CDR1 SGHRS and CDR2 YFSETQ. V lost 3 bases, J lost 3 bases, and 1 base stayed unmatched. DNA for the CDR3: TGCGCCAGCAGCTCGGACAGGGACACTGAAGCTTTCTTT. It is translated as CASSSDRDTEAFF. The whole variable domain, filled in from reference TRBV5-1 and TRBJ1-1, reads KAGVTQTPRYLIKTRGQQVTLSCSPISGHRSVSWYQQTPGQGLQFLFEYFSETQRNKGNFPGRFSGRQFSNSRSEMNVSTLELGDSALYLCASSSDRDTEAFFGQGTRLTVV.

This clonotype was seen more than once but under ten times. This chain links TRBV20-1 with TRBJ2-3, with 11 bases fitting TRBD2. V lost 6 bases to trimming and J lost 5 bases; unmatched junction nucleotides: 13. Per germline, CDR1 DFQATT and CDR2 SNEGSKA (reference sequence). This CDR3 spans 16 amino acids. The CDR3 nucleotides read TGCAGTGCAACCAGAGCTAGCGGGAGGTGGGGAGATACGCAGTATTTT. This encodes CSATRASGRWGDTQYF.

This clonotype was detected only a few times. The J gene is TRBJ2-3, the V gene TRBV10-3, with 11 bases fitting TRBD1. V was pared by 10 bases and J by 1 base, with 13 bases of the junction left unmatched. Germline assignment: CDR1 ENHRY and CDR2 SYGVKD. The CDR3 extends over 17 amino acids. The CDR3 nucleotides are TGTGCCACCGCCCAATTACCGGGACAGGGGGGCACAGATACGCAGTATTTT. Amino acid sequence: CATAQLPGQGGTDTQYF.

The V call is TRBV7-9, the J call TRBJ1-1, with unresolved D. This CDR3 comprises 13 residues. The V gene lost 3 bases and the J gene lost 5 bases, with 10 bases spanning the gap. Germline assignment: CDR1 SEHNR and CDR2 FQNEAQ (reference sequence). Here the CDR3 reads CASSFQAGTEAFF. CDR3 bases: TGTGCCAGCAGCTTCCAAGCGGGGACTGAAGCTTTCTTT.

A few counts support this clonotype. This chain links TRBV20-1 with TRBJ1-5, with D maybe TRBD1 (5 bases). The V end was cut by 2 bases, the J end by 0 bases, with 8 bases between. The CDR3 spans 14 residues. The germline V gene has CDR1 DFQATT and CDR2 SNEGSKA (reference sequence). The CDR3 here is CSARPDISNQPQHF. The DNA for the CDR3 is TGCAGTGCTAGACCGGACATTAGCAATCAGCCCCAGCATTTT.